Listed here are 21 T cell receptor beta chains from one sample, sequenced in a study of control samples from healthy donors and cancer patients. Only in-frame clones appear in the TCRdb table, and some are missing; sequencing was by immunoSEQ multiplex PCR. The sample contains approximately 160,000 clones, more than 85% of which appear only once. Sequences were obtained from blood. Receptors originate from a woman between 40 and 50 years old in good health.

The count of this clone is one. The rearrangement links TRBV7-9 to TRBJ2-7, with 10 bases lining up with TRBD2. The CDR3 runs 15 residues. V shed 3 bases, J shed 2 bases, and the junction held 4 bases outside the gene matches. Germline CDR1 is SEHNR and CDR2 is FQNEAQ (reference sequence). CDR3: CASSFSGGTAYEQYF. In DNA, the CDR3 is TGTGCCAGCAGCTTTAGCGGGGGGACCGCCTACGAGCAGTACTTC. The entire variable domain, with the rest obtained from reference TRBV7-9 and TRBJ2-7, is as follows: DTGVSQNPRHKITKRGQNVTFRCDPISEHNRLYWYRQTLGQGPEFLTYFQNEAQLEKSRLLSDRFSAERPKGSFSTLEIQRTEQGDSAMYLCASSFSGGTAYEQYFGPGTRLTVT.

This chain uses TRBV2 with TRBJ1-3; tentatively, D is TRBD1 (5 bases). Germline CDR1 is SNHLY and CDR2 is FYNNEI. This CDR3 has 18 residues. The V gene lost 1 base and the J gene lost 0 bases, with 16 bases spanning the gap. The CDR3 loop reads CASSEGQEGVNSGNTIYF. CDR3 DNA sequence: TGTGCCAGCAGTGAAGGGCAGGAAGGGGTAAACTCTGGAAACACCATATATTTT.

The gene calls are TRBV6-5 and TRBJ2-7; TRBD1 matches 7 bases. Germline V gene lookup returns CDR1 MNHEY and CDR2 SVGAGI. This CDR3 has 12 amino acids. Trimming cost V 5 bases and J 7 bases; bases outside gene matches: 5. The CDR3 reads CASSPGQAEQYF. The CDR3 DNA reads TGTGCCAGCAGTCCAGGACAGGCGGAGCAGTACTTC.

V usage is TRBV6-5 and J usage is TRBJ1-1; TRBD1 might be the D (5 bases). The CDR3 spans 13 residues. With 3 bases removed from V and 5 bases from J, the gap between germline ends came to 10 bases. Germline assignment: CDR1 MNHEY and CDR2 SVGAGI. The CDR3 DNA is TGTGCCAGCAGTTATCAGGGTCGGACTGAAGCTTTCTTT. This sequence encodes CASSYQGRTEAFF.

This clone was found once. This chain links TRBV29-1 with TRBJ2-5, with TRBD1 as a possible D gene (6 bases). The V end lost 1 base, the J end lost 7 bases, and 13 bases lay between the germline ends. CDR3 size: 13 residues. Germline CDR1 is SQVTM and CDR2 is ANQGSEA. The CDR3 region has the DNA TGCAGCGTTGAAGCAGGGGAGCTAGGGACCCAGTACTTC. It yields the protein CSVEAGELGTQYF.

V and J are TRBV5-4 and TRBJ2-7, with a tentative D call TRBD1 (5 bases). V was cut by 5 bases and J by 7 bases, with 16 bases left in between. The CDR3 has 13 amino acids. Germline CDR1 reads SGHNT; CDR2 reads YYREEE (reference sequence). The chain's CDR3 is CASSYSGAAEQYF. The CDR3 DNA reads TGTGCCAGCAGTTATAGTGGGGCGGCGGAGCAGTACTTC.

The chain links TRBV6-1 to TRBJ2-1, with a possible D match to TRBD2 (5 bases). The CDR3 covers 15 residues. Deletions cut 3 bases from V and 4 bases from J, with 13 bases between. Germline loops: CDR1 MNHNS, CDR2 SASEGT. CDR3 protein: CASSDFTDSYNEQFF. The DNA of the CDR3 is TGTGCCAGCAGTGATTTTACGGACTCATACAATGAGCAGTTCTTC.

The rearrangement uses TRBV19 and TRBJ2-3; 8 bases are shared with TRBD2. Germline V CDR1 and CDR2: LNHDA, SQIVND (reference sequence). Germline trimming cut 5 bases from V and 5 bases from J; bases unmatched to any gene: 12. This CDR3 contains 16 residues. The CDR3 DNA sequence: TGTGCCAGTAGTCCTCTGACGGGGGGGCCGCTAGATACGCAGTATTTT. It translates to CASSPLTGGPLDTQYF.

V usage is TRBV28 and J usage is TRBJ1-6, with TRBD1 matching 10 bases. Germline CDR1 is MDHEN and CDR2 is SYDVKM. J was trimmed by 9 bases and V by 6 bases; bases with no gene match: 5. There are 14 residues in the CDR3. The CDR3: CASSLGQGRSPLHF. CDR3 bases: TGTGCCAGCAGCCTGGGACAGGGGCGTTCACCCCTCCACTTT.

The chain recombines TRBV5-5 with TRBJ1-6, with D hard to call. Trimming pared 1 base from V and 2 bases from J, leaving 10 bases between. Per germline, CDR1 SGHKS and CDR2 YYEKEE (reference sequence). The CDR3 loop spans 16 amino acids. The CDR3 sequence: CASSLHQSPYNSPLHF. DNA of the CDR3: TGTGCCAGCAGCTTGCATCAGAGCCCCTATAATTCACCCCTCCACTTT.

The chain employs TRBV5-1 and TRBJ2-7; possibly TRBD2 for D (6 bases). With 4 bases removed from V and 6 bases from J, the gap between germline ends came to 17 bases. The germline V gene has CDR1 SGHRS and CDR2 YFSETQ. The CDR3 contains 14 residues. CDR3 residues: CASSPLPVGGEQYF. As DNA, the CDR3 is TGCGCCAGCAGCCCGCTGCCGGTGGGGGGCGAGCAGTACTTC. The full variable domain, rest sourced from reference TRBV5-1 and TRBJ2-7, is KAGVTQTPRYLIKTRGQQVTLSCSPISGHRSVSWYQQTPGQGLQFLFEYFSETQRNKGNFPGRFSGRQFSNSRSEMNVSTLELGDSALYLCASSPLPVGGEQYFGPGTRLTVT.

The rearrangement links TRBV15 to TRBJ1-1, with TRBD1 identical over 7 bases. Germline CDR1 LNHNV, CDR2 YYDKDF (reference sequence). J lost 4 bases, V lost 5 bases, and 19 bases had no gene match. The CDR3 has 18 residues. The CDR3 DNA reads TGTGCCACCAGCCTCAATATGATAGGGGGCGGGGAGGGCACTGAAGCTTTCTTT. This sequence encodes CATSLNMIGGGEGTEAFF.

The CDR3 here is CAITSGVGVSYEQYF. In DNA, the CDR3 is TGTGCCATCACCTCAGGGGTTGGGGTGTCCTACGAGCAGTACTTC. The chain combines TRBV10-3 with TRBJ2-7; D might be TRBD1 (6 bases). The CDR3 length is 15 residues. The germline V and J ends were trimmed by 7 bases and 1 base, with 17 bases remaining between them. CDR1 and CDR2 from the germline V gene are ENHRY and SYGVKD.

The gene calls are TRBV24-1 and TRBJ2-1; no firm D call. CDR3 length equals 12 residues. Germline CDR1 KGHDR, CDR2 SFDVKD. Trimming left V 5 bases short and J 9 bases short, with 10 bases between. CDR3 coding DNA: TGTGCCACCAGTGGATCGATAGGTGAGCAGTTCTTC. Its translation: CATSGSIGEQFF.

This clone is a singleton in its sample. V and J are TRBV11-2 and TRBJ1-1, with 11 bases lining up with TRBD1. The length of the CDR3 is 17 residues. Germline CDR1 reads SGHAT; CDR2 reads FQNNGV. The ends lost 5 bases at V and 5 bases at J; junction bases unmatched: 13. CDR3 protein: CASSLRSPGQGGTEAFF. The CDR3 nucleotides are TGTGCCAGCAGCCTAAGAAGTCCGGGACAGGGGGGAACTGAAGCTTTCTTT.

The CDR3 DNA sequence: TGTGCCAGCCCGAAGGAGGCAAGAGCTTTCTTT. It encodes CASPKEARAFF. The V and J genes are TRBV27 and TRBJ1-1; D uncertain. V was cut by 8 bases and J by 10 bases, with 14 bases left in between. Germline V lookup: CDR1 MNHEY, CDR2 SMNVEV (reference sequence). The CDR3 is made up of 11 amino acids.

The V gene is TRBV7-9, the J gene TRBJ2-7; 8 nucleotides agree with TRBD1. There are 13 residues in the CDR3. J was trimmed by 5 bases and V by 4 bases; bases with no gene match: 4. Looked up from germline, CDR1 is SEHNR and CDR2 is FQNEAQ (reference sequence). Written as DNA, the CDR3 is TGTGCCAGCAGCTCCCAGGGGGCTAACGAGCAGTACTTC. Its protein is CASSSQGANEQYF.

The rearrangement joins TRBV11-3 to TRBJ2-2, with 10 bases identical to TRBD1. This CDR3 comprises 16 residues. The junction had 8 bases not matched to a gene; V was cut back by 4 bases and J by 6 bases. Germline V gene sequence: CDR1 SGHNT, CDR2 YENEEA. The CDR3 nucleotides read TGTGCCAGCAGCTCACCAGGGACAGGGGTAGCCGGGGAGCTGTTTTTT. Translation gives CASSSPGTGVAGELFF.

The sample holds one count of this clone. The genes are TRBV6-1 and TRBJ2-7, with D possibly matching TRBD1 (6 bases). Trimming left V 3 bases short and J 3 bases short, with 12 bases between. CDR1 and CDR2 from the germline V gene are MNHNS and SASEGT. The CDR3 covers 14 residues. CDR3 amino acids: CASSDKDSHYEQYF. In DNA, the CDR3 is TGTGCCAGCAGTGACAAGGACAGCCACTACGAGCAGTACTTC.

This clone has just one count. The V gene is TRBV2, the J gene TRBJ1-5; no reliable D call. Germline CDR1 SNHLY, CDR2 FYNNEI. The V and J ends lost 6 bases and 9 bases respectively, with 12 bases between them. The CDR3 length is 12 residues. CDR3 coding DNA: TGTGCCAGCAGCCCTACGGCAGGGCCCCAGCATTTT. This encodes CASSPTAGPQHF.

The chain joins TRBV11-2 to TRBJ1-3; a possible D gene is TRBD1 (5 bases). The CDR3 contains 14 residues. CDR1 and CDR2 from the germline V gene are SGHAT and FQNNGV. Trimming left V 1 base short and J 3 bases short, with 7 bases between. The CDR3 region has the DNA TGTGCCAGCAGCTTAGCCGGGGGTGGAAACACCATATATTTT. It yields the protein CASSLAGGGNTIYF.